A selection of T cell receptor beta chains follows, all from one sample in a study of blood T cell repertoires in COVID-19. The data were produced by immunoSEQ multiplex PCR, yet TCRdb's version contains in-frame clones alone and is incomplete. Here the sample spans some 75,000 clones, about nine tenths being singletons. Sequenced input: peripheral blood. The receptors originated from a human donor in a cohort sampled during active COVID-19. The CDR3 runs from the conserved cysteine through the conserved F or W. Each record gives: CDR3 DNA, CDR3 protein, J gene, D gene, V gene, clone size. D genes are given only for firm matches. Size tells how often a clone was seen (once, few, many) or the class of an expanded clone, and some rows leave it out.

CDR3 DNA: TGTGCCAGCAGCCCCAGCGGCCGGGCAGGTGCGAACACCGGGGAGCTGTTTTTT; CDR3 protein: CASSPSGRAGANTGELFF; J gene: TRBJ2-2; D gene: NA; V gene: TRBV11-2; clone size: NA
CDR3 DNA: TGTGCCAGCAGTGTACTAGCGGGGGGTGGATTCACCGGGGAGCTGTTTTTT; CDR3 protein: CASSVLAGGGFTGELFF; J gene: TRBJ2-2; D gene: TRBD2; V gene: TRBV2; clone size: NA
CDR3 DNA: TGTGCCAGCAGCTTGCCCTACCGCTACACCGGGGAGCTGTTTTTT; CDR3 protein: CASSLPYRYTGELFF; J gene: TRBJ2-2; D gene: NA; V gene: TRBV5-6; clone size: NA
CDR3 DNA: TGCGCCAGCAGCTTCGGCGGCAGCGAGCAGTACTTC; CDR3 protein: CASSFGGSEQYF; J gene: TRBJ2-7; D gene: NA; V gene: TRBV5-1; clone size: NA
CDR3 DNA: TGTGCCAGCAGCCGGGACAGACGCAGCACAGATACGCAGTATTTT; CDR3 protein: CASSRDRRSTDTQYF; J gene: TRBJ2-3; D gene: TRBD1; V gene: TRBV28; clone size: NA
CDR3 DNA: TGTGCCAGCAGCGAGACAGGTTCCTCTGGAAACACCATATATTTT; CDR3 protein: CASSETGSSGNTIYF; J gene: TRBJ1-3; D gene: NA; V gene: TRBV9; clone size: NA
CDR3 DNA: TGTGCCAGCAGTGGGGACAGCCGCCTTGGAAACACCATATATTTT; CDR3 protein: CASSGDSRLGNTIYF; J gene: TRBJ1-3; D gene: TRBD1; V gene: TRBV2; clone size: few
CDR3 DNA: TGCGCCAGCAGCGCCGGGACAGCTGCAACTAATGAAAAACTGTTTTTT; CDR3 protein: CASSAGTAATNEKLFF; J gene: TRBJ1-4; D gene: TRBD1; V gene: TRBV5-1; clone size: NA
CDR3 DNA: TGTGCCAGCAGCTTGGAGGGACAGGGGGAAGATACGCAGTATTTT; CDR3 protein: CASSLEGQGEDTQYF; J gene: TRBJ2-3; D gene: TRBD1; V gene: TRBV5-6; clone size: NA
CDR3 DNA: TGTGCCGGAAGTAGACAGGGAGTAAGCTATGGCTACACCTTC; CDR3 protein: CAGSRQGVSYGYTF; J gene: TRBJ1-2; D gene: TRBD1; V gene: TRBV2; clone size: NA
CDR3 DNA: TGTGCCAGCAGCGGAGCCCCCATGTTAGAGACCCAGTACTTC; CDR3 protein: CASSGAPMLETQYF; J gene: TRBJ2-5; D gene: NA; V gene: TRBV9; clone size: NA
CDR3 DNA: TGTGCCAGCAGCAAAGTGACAGTCTACGAGCAGTACTTC; CDR3 protein: CASSKVTVYEQYF; J gene: TRBJ2-7; D gene: NA; V gene: TRBV21-1; clone size: NA
CDR3 DNA: TGTGCCTCGGGGGGGTCCGGGGAGCTGTTTTTT; CDR3 protein: CASGGSGELFF; J gene: TRBJ2-2; D gene: TRBD2; V gene: TRBV10-3; clone size: NA
CDR3 DNA: TGTGCCAGCAGCTTAGGCTCATTGGGACAGCAAACCGGGGAGCTGTTTTTT; CDR3 protein: CASSLGSLGQQTGELFF; J gene: TRBJ2-2; D gene: TRBD1; V gene: TRBV7-9; clone size: NA
CDR3 DNA: TGTGCCAGCAGCCCCCATACGGCGGGGGGTAGCGTTCAGTATTTT; CDR3 protein: CASSPHTAGGSVQYF; J gene: TRBJ2-3; D gene: TRBD2; V gene: TRBV7-2; clone size: NA
CDR3 DNA: TGCGCCAGCAGCCCTAATAACAGGAACGAAGAGACCCAGTACTTC; CDR3 protein: CASSPNNRNEETQYF; J gene: TRBJ2-5; D gene: NA; V gene: TRBV5-1; clone size: NA
CDR3 DNA: TGCGCCAGCAGCAGCGACCCTGGGACAGGCTATGGCTACACCTTC; CDR3 protein: CASSSDPGTGYGYTF; J gene: TRBJ1-2; D gene: TRBD1; V gene: TRBV4-1; clone size: NA
CDR3 DNA: TGTGCCAGCAGCAAAATTATGACCAGGGGTCCCGGAGAGGATACGCAGTATTTT; CDR3 protein: CASSKIMTRGPGEDTQYF; J gene: TRBJ2-3; D gene: NA; V gene: TRBV5-6; clone size: once
CDR3 DNA: TGTGCCAGCAGTCCCTTGACAGTTATGAACACTGAAGCTTTCTTT; CDR3 protein: CASSPLTVMNTEAFF; J gene: TRBJ1-1; D gene: NA; V gene: TRBV6-5; clone size: NA
CDR3 DNA: TGCGCCAGCAGGCGACTAGCGGGGGGAGACTCCGAGCAGTACTTC; CDR3 protein: CASRRLAGGDSEQYF; J gene: TRBJ2-7; D gene: TRBD2; V gene: TRBV23-1; clone size: once
CDR3 DNA: TGTGCCAGCAGCAAGCCTAGACAGGGACCTTCATATGGCTACACCTTC; CDR3 protein: CASSKPRQGPSYGYTF; J gene: TRBJ1-2; D gene: NA; V gene: TRBV21-1; clone size: NA
CDR3 DNA: TGTGCCTGGAGTAACGCCGGCGACAGGGGGCTAAGTGGCTACACCTTC; CDR3 protein: CAWSNAGDRGLSGYTF; J gene: TRBJ1-2; D gene: TRBD1; V gene: TRBV30; clone size: NA
CDR3 DNA: TGCGCCAGCAGCCAAGAAGCCCGGGGGTGGGAGACCCAGTACTTC; CDR3 protein: CASSQEARGWETQYF; J gene: TRBJ2-5; D gene: NA; V gene: TRBV4-3; clone size: once
CDR3 DNA: TGTGCCAGCAGCTTGCAGCCGGGACAGGGATCCTACGAGCAGTACTTC; CDR3 protein: CASSLQPGQGSYEQYF; J gene: TRBJ2-7; D gene: TRBD1; V gene: TRBV7-2; clone size: NA
CDR3 DNA: TGTGCCAGCAGACCCGGGACAGGGGGCTATGGCTACACCTTC; CDR3 protein: CASRPGTGGYGYTF; J gene: TRBJ1-2; D gene: TRBD1; V gene: TRBV7-6; clone size: NA
CDR3 DNA: TGTGCCAGCAGCGTAGGCGAGCGGAAGAACACTGAAGCTTTCTTT; CDR3 protein: CASSVGERKNTEAFF; J gene: TRBJ1-1; D gene: NA; V gene: TRBV9; clone size: NA
CDR3 DNA: TGCGCCAGCAGCTTGTGGGGCGGGGGCACAGATACGCAGTATTTT; CDR3 protein: CASSLWGGGTDTQYF; J gene: TRBJ2-3; D gene: NA; V gene: TRBV5-1; clone size: NA
CDR3 DNA: TGTGCCAGCAGCAGAGATAGTATGAACACTGAAGCTTTCTTT; CDR3 protein: CASSRDSMNTEAFF; J gene: TRBJ1-1; D gene: NA; V gene: TRBV7-9; clone size: NA
CDR3 DNA: TGTGCCAGCAGTCCAGGGGGCTTCTCCTATAGCAATCAGCCCCAGCATTTT; CDR3 protein: CASSPGGFSYSNQPQHF; J gene: TRBJ1-5; D gene: TRBD1; V gene: TRBV27; clone size: NA
CDR3 DNA: TGTGCCAGTAGTATCAACCGGAGCTCCTATAATTCACCCCTCCACTTT; CDR3 protein: CASSINRSSYNSPLHF; J gene: TRBJ1-6; D gene: NA; V gene: TRBV19; clone size: NA
CDR3 DNA: TGTGCCAGCAGCTCCGCTTACAGGATAACTAATGAAAAACTGTTTTTT; CDR3 protein: CASSSAYRITNEKLFF; J gene: TRBJ1-4; D gene: NA; V gene: TRBV11-2; clone size: NA
CDR3 DNA: TGTGCCAGCAGCTTGGGGGGCGGGGCCCCGGGTCCAGAGACCCAGTACTTC; CDR3 protein: CASSLGGGAPGPETQYF; J gene: TRBJ2-5; D gene: NA; V gene: TRBV5-4; clone size: NA
CDR3 DNA: TGCAGTGCCGAGAGAGTGGAAGCTTTCTTT; CDR3 protein: CSAERVEAFF; J gene: TRBJ1-1; D gene: NA; V gene: TRBV20-1; clone size: NA
CDR3 DNA: TGCAGCGCTAGCGGGGGAAACACCATATATTTT; CDR3 protein: CSASGGNTIYF; J gene: TRBJ1-3; D gene: NA; V gene: TRBV29-1; clone size: NA
CDR3 DNA: TGTGCCAGCAGCTTAGCTTGGCAGGACACTGAAGCTTTCTTT; CDR3 protein: CASSLAWQDTEAFF; J gene: TRBJ1-1; D gene: NA; V gene: TRBV7-2; clone size: NA
CDR3 DNA: TGTGCCTGGAGTATGCTAGGACAGGGGAACACTGAAGCTTTCTTT; CDR3 protein: CAWSMLGQGNTEAFF; J gene: TRBJ1-1; D gene: TRBD1; V gene: TRBV30; clone size: NA
CDR3 DNA: TGTGCCAGCCAATCCCGGCCTGGAGTTTACGAGCAGTACTTC; CDR3 protein: CASQSRPGVYEQYF; J gene: TRBJ2-7; D gene: NA; V gene: TRBV28; clone size: NA
CDR3 DNA: TGTGCCAGCAGGGGGACAGGGGCTAGTTACGAGCAGTACTTC; CDR3 protein: CASRGTGASYEQYF; J gene: TRBJ2-7; D gene: TRBD1; V gene: TRBV27; clone size: NA
CDR3 DNA: TGTGCCAGCAGCTTTTGGAGCGGGGGGGCCGCTGAGCAGTTCTTC; CDR3 protein: CASSFWSGGAAEQFF; J gene: TRBJ2-1; D gene: TRBD2; V gene: TRBV7-2; clone size: NA
CDR3 DNA: TGCGCCAGCAGCATCGAAACAGGTTCAAATGAAAAACTGTTTTTT; CDR3 protein: CASSIETGSNEKLFF; J gene: TRBJ1-4; D gene: NA; V gene: TRBV5-1; clone size: NA
CDR3 DNA: TGTGCCAGTAGTATTAGAATGGGACAGGGGTTCACTGAAGCTTTCTTT; CDR3 protein: CASSIRMGQGFTEAFF; J gene: TRBJ1-1; D gene: TRBD1; V gene: TRBV19; clone size: once
CDR3 DNA: TGTGCCAGCAGTTTGGTTCGGGACAGGGTTAACCAAAATTCACCCCTCCACTTT; CDR3 protein: CASSLVRDRVNQNSPLHF; J gene: TRBJ1-6; D gene: TRBD1; V gene: TRBV27; clone size: NA
CDR3 DNA: TGCGCCAGCAGCTCGGGACTAGCGGCGGACCTCCAGTTCTTC; CDR3 protein: CASSSGLAADLQFF; J gene: TRBJ2-1; D gene: TRBD2; V gene: TRBV5-1; clone size: once
CDR3 DNA: TGCGCCAGCAGAGGACAGGTCATGAACACTGAAGCTTTCTTT; CDR3 protein: CASRGQVMNTEAFF; J gene: TRBJ1-1; D gene: TRBD1; V gene: TRBV10-2; clone size: NA
CDR3 DNA: TGTGCCAGCAGCGTATCCAGCGGGGGGGCCAATGAGCAGTTCTTC; CDR3 protein: CASSVSSGGANEQFF; J gene: TRBJ2-1; D gene: TRBD2; V gene: TRBV9; clone size: NA
CDR3 DNA: TGTGCCAGCAGTTTGGGAGTGAACACTGAAGCTTTCTTT; CDR3 protein: CASSLGVNTEAFF; J gene: TRBJ1-1; D gene: NA; V gene: TRBV12-3/TRBV12-4; clone size: NA
CDR3 DNA: TGTGCCAGCAGTTTAAACAGTGACACCATATATTTT; CDR3 protein: CASSLNSDTIYF; J gene: TRBJ1-3; D gene: NA; V gene: TRBV12-3/TRBV12-4; clone size: NA
CDR3 DNA: TGTGCCATCAGTGGCGAGCGACCGACCACAGATACGCAGTATTTT; CDR3 protein: CAISGERPTTDTQYF; J gene: TRBJ2-3; D gene: NA; V gene: TRBV10-3; clone size: NA
CDR3 DNA: TGCGCCAGCAGCCACGATGACAGGACCTACGAGCAGTACTTC; CDR3 protein: CASSHDDRTYEQYF; J gene: TRBJ2-7; D gene: NA; V gene: TRBV4-1; clone size: NA
CDR3 DNA: TGTGCCAGCAGTACCCGGGGACTAGGGGAGGGCAATGAGCAGTTCTTC; CDR3 protein: CASSTRGLGEGNEQFF; J gene: TRBJ2-1; D gene: TRBD2; V gene: TRBV27; clone size: NA
CDR3 DNA: TGTGCCAGCTCAAGGGACAGATCTTTGAACACTGAAGCTTTCTTT; CDR3 protein: CASSRDRSLNTEAFF; J gene: TRBJ1-1; D gene: TRBD1; V gene: TRBV18; clone size: NA